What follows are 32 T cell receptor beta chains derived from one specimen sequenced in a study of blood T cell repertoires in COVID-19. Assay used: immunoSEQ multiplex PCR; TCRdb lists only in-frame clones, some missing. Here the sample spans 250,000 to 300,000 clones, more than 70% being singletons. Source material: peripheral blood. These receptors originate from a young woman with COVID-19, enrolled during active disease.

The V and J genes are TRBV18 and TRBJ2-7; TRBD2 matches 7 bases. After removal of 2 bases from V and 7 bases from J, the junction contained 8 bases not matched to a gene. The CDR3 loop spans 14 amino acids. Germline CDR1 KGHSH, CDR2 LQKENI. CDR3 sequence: CASSPTGGSGEQYF. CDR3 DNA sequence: TGTGCCAGCTCACCAACGGGCGGGAGTGGGGAGCAGTACTTC.

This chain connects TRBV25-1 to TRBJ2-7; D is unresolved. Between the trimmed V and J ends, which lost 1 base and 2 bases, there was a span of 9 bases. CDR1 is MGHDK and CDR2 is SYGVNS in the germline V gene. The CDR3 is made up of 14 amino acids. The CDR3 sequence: CASSEFEETYEQYF. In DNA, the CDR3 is TGTGCCAGCAGTGAATTTGAGGAAACCTACGAGCAGTACTTC.

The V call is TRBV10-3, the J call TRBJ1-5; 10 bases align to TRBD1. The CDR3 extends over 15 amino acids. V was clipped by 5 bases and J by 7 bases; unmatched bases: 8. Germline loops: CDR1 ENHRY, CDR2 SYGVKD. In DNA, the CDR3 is TGTGCCATCAGTCGGGACAGGGGCGGAATGCAGCCCCAGCATTTT. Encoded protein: CAISRDRGGMQPQHF.

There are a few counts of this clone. DNA of the CDR3: TGCGCCAGCAGCTTGACAGGGGAAACCCATGGCTACACCTTC. This gives the protein CASSLTGETHGYTF. The V and J genes are TRBV5-1 and TRBJ1-2; 7 bases match TRBD1. The CDR3 spans 14 residues. Germline values: CDR1 SGHRS, CDR2 YFSETQ. J was trimmed by 6 bases and V by 1 base; bases with no gene match: 6.

The CDR3 coding sequence is TGTGCCAGCAGCCCCTCCCTAGCGGGCTTCACAGATACGCAGTATTTT. Translation gives CASSPSLAGFTDTQYF. The rearrangement joins TRBV7-2 to TRBJ2-3, with 8 bases fitting TRBD2. Trimming cost V 5 bases and J 2 bases; bases outside gene matches: 9. The CDR3 has 16 amino acids. CDR1 is SGHTA, CDR2 FQGNSA, per germline.

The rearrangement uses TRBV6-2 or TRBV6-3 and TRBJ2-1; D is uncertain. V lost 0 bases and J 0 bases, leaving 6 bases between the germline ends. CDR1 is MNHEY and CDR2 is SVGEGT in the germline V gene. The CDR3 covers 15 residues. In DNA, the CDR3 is TGTGCCAGCAGTTACTCGAGTTCCTCCTACAATGAGCAGTTCTTC. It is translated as CASSYSSSSYNEQFF.

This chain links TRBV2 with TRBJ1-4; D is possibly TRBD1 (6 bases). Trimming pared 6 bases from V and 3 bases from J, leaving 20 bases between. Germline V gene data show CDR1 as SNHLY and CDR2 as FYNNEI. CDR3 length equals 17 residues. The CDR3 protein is CASSPISWGRSNEKLFF. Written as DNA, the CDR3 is TGTGCCAGCAGCCCAATCAGCTGGGGGCGGTCTAATGAAAAACTGTTTTTT.

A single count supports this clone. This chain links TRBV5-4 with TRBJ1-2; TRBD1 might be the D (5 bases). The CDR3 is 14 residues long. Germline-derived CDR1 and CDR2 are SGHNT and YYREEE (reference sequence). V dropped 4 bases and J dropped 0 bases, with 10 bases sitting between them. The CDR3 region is CASSPPTANYGYTF. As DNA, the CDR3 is TGTGCCAGCAGCCCGCCGACAGCTAACTATGGCTACACCTTC.

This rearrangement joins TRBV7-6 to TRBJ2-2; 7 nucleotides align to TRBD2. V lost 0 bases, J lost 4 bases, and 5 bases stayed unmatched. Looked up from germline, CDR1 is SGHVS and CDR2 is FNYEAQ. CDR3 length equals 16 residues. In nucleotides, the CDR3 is TGTGCCAGCAGCTTAGCAACGAGCGGGGTCACCGGGGAGCTGTTTTTT. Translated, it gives CASSLATSGVTGELFF.

CDR3 in amino acids: CASSVNRGHEQFF. CDR3 coding DNA: TGTGCCAGCAGTGTCAACAGGGGCCATGAGCAGTTCTTC. The chain couples TRBV2 to TRBJ2-1, with 7 nucleotides matching TRBD1. The CDR3 has 13 amino acids. Germline V gene lookup returns CDR1 SNHLY and CDR2 FYNNEI. The V gene end was trimmed by 4 bases and the J gene end by 8 bases; junction bases not matched to a gene: 5. The full variable domain, rest sourced from reference TRBV2 and TRBJ2-1, is EPEVTQTPSHQVTQMGQEVILRCVPISNHLYFYWYRQILGQKVEFLVSFYNNEISEKSEIFDDQFSVERPDGSNFTLKIRSTKLEDSAMYFCASSVNRGHEQFFGPGTRLTVL.

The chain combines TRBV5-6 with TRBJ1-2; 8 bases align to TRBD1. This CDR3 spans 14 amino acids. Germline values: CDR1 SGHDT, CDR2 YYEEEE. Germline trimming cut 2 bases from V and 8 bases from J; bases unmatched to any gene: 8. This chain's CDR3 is CASSFTDRAEGYTF. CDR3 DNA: TGTGCCAGCAGCTTCACGGACAGGGCGGAGGGCTACACCTTC.

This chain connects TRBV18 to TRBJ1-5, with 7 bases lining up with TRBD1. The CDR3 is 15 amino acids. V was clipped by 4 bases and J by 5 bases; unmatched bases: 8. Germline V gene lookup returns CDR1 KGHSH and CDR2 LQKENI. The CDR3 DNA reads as TGTGCCAGCTCACGTGACAGGGTCAGTGATCAGCCCCAGCATTTT. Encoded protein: CASSRDRVSDQPQHF.

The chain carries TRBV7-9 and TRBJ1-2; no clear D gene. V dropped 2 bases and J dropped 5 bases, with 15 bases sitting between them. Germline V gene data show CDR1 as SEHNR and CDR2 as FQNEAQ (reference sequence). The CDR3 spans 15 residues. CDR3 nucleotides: TGTGCCAGCAGCTTAATTCCCCGTCACGGGTATGGCTACACCTTC. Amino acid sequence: CASSLIPRHGYGYTF.

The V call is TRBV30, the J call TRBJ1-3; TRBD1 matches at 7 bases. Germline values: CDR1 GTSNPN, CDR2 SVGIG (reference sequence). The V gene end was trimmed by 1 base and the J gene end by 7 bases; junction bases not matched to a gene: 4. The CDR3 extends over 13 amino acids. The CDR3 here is CAWSDGQANTIYF. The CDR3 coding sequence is TGTGCCTGGAGTGATGGACAGGCGAACACCATATATTTT.

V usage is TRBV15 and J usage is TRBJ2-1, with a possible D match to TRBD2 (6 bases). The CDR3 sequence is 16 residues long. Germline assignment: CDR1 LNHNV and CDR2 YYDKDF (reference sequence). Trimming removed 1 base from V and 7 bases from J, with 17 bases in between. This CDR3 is CATSRVEGLVVNEQFF. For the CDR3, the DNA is TGTGCCACCAGCAGAGTGGAGGGTCTAGTCGTTAATGAGCAGTTCTTC.

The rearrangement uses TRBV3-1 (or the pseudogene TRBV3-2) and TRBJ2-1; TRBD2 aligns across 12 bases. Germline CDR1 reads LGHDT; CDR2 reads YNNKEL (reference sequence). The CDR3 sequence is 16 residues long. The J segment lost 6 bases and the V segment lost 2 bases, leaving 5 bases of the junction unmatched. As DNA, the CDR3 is TGTGCCAGCAGCCAAAGGCTACTAGCGGGAGGCAATGAGCAGTTCTTC. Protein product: CASSQRLLAGGNEQFF.

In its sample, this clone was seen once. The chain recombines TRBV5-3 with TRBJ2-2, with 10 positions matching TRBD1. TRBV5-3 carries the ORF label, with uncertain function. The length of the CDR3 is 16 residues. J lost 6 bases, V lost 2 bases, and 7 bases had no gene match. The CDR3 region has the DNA TGTGCCAGAAGCTTCGACAGGGGGCCGCATCCCGGGGAGCTGTTTTTT. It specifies CARSFDRGPHPGELFF.

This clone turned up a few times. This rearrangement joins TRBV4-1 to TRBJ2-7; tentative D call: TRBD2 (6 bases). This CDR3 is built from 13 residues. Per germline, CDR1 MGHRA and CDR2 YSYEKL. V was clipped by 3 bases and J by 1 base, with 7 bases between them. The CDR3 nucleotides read TGCGCCAGCAGCCAGGGACTTTCCTACGAGCAGTACTTC. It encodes CASSQGLSYEQYF.

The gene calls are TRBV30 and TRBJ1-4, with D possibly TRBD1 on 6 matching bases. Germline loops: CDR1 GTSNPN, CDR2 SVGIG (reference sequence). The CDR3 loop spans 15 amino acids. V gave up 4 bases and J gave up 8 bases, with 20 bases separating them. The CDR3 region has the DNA TGTGCCTGGAACCCTTCGGGGGGCGGAGGGGAAAAACTGTTTTTT. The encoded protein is CAWNPSGGGGEKLFF.

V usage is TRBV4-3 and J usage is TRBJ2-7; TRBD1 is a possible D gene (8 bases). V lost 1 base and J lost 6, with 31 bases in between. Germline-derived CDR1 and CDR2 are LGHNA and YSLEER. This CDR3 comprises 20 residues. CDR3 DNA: TGCGCCAGCAGCCAAGTTAAAAGGGGGGGATTAAGGACAGGGCCCCTCGAGCAGTACTTC. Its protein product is CASSQVKRGGLRTGPLEQYF.

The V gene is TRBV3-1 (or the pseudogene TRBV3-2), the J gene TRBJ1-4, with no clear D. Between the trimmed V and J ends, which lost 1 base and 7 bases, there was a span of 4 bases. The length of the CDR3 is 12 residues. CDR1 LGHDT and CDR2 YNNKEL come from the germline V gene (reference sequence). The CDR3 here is CASSQGAEKLFF. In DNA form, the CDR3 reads TGTGCCAGCAGCCAAGGAGCTGAAAAACTGTTTTTT.

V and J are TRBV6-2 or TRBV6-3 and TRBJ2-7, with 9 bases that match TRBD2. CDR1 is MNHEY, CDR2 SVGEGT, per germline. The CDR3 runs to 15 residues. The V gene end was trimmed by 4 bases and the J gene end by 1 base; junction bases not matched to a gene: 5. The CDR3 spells CASSSPAGGSYEQYF. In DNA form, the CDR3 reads TGTGCCAGCAGTTCGCCGGCGGGAGGGTCCTACGAGCAGTACTTC.

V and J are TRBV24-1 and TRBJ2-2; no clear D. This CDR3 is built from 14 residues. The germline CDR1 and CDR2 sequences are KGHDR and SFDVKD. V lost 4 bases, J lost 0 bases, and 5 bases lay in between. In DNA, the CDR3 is TGTGCCACCAGTGAGCCAGCGAACACCGGGGAGCTGTTTTTT. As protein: CATSEPANTGELFF.

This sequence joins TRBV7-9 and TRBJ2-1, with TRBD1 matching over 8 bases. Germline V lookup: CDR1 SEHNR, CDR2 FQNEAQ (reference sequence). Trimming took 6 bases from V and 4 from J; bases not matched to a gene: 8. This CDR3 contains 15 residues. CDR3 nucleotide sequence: TGTGCCAGCAGACCCGGGGACAGGACATACAATGAGCAGTTCTTC. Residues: CASRPGDRTYNEQFF.

The CDR3 loop reads CASSEYGTGSSYEQYF. CDR3 in DNA: TGTGCCAGCAGTGAATATGGGACAGGGAGCTCCTACGAGCAGTACTTC. The chain links TRBV25-1 to TRBJ2-7, with 9 bases matching TRBD1. CDR1 and CDR2 from the germline V gene are MGHDK and SYGVNS. V gave up 0 bases and J gave up 0 bases; unmatched junction bases: 3. The CDR3 has 16 amino acids.

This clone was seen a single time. CDR3 nucleotides: TGTGCCATCACCGGAGACAGCACAGATACGCAGTATTTT. Encoded protein: CAITGDSTDTQYF. The chain recombines TRBV10-3 with TRBJ2-3; D uncertain. The germline gives CDR1 ENHRY, CDR2 SYGVKD. CDR3 length equals 13 residues. V shed 7 bases and J shed 0 bases, with 8 bases lying between them.

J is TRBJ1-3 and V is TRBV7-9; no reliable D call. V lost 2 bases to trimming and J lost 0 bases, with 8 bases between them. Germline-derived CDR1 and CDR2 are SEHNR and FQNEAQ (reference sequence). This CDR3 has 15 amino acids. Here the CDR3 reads CASSLREHSGNTIYF. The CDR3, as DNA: TGTGCCAGCAGCTTAAGGGAGCACTCTGGAAACACCATATATTTT.

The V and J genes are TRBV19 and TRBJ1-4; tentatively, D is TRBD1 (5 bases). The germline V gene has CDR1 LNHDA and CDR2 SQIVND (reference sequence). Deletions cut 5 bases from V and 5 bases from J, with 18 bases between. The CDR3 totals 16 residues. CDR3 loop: CASSVSTGTANEKLFF. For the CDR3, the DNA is TGTGCCAGTAGTGTGTCTACAGGTACCGCGAATGAAAAACTGTTTTTT.

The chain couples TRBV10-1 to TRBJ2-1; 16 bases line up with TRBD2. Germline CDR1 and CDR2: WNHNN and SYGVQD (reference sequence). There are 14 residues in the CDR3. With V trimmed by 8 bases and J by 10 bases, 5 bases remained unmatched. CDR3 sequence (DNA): TGCGCCAGCGGGGGACTAGCGGGAGGGGGAGAGCAGTTCTTC. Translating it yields CASGGLAGGGEQFF.

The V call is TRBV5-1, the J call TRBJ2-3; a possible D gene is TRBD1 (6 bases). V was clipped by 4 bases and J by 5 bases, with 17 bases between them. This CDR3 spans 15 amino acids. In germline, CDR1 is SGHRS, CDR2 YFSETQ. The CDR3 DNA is TGCGCCAGCAGCCTACTGGGGCAGGGGAGAGATACGCAGTATTTT. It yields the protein CASSLLGQGRDTQYF. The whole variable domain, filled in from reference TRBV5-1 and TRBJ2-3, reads KAGVTQTPRYLIKTRGQQVTLSCSPISGHRSVSWYQQTPGQGLQFLFEYFSETQRNKGNFPGRFSGRQFSNSRSEMNVSTLELGDSALYLCASSLLGQGRDTQYFGPGTRLTVL.

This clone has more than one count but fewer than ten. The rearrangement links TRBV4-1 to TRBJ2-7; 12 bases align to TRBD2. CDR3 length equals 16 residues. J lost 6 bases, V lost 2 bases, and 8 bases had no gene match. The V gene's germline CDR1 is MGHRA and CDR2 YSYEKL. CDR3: CASSQTRLAGEGEQYF. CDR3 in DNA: TGCGCCAGCAGCCAAACTCGACTAGCGGGAGAAGGCGAGCAGTACTTC.

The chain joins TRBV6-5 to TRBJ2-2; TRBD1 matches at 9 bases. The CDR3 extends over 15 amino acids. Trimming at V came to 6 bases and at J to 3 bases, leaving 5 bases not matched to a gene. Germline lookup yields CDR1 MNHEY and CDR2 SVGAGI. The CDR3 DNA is TGTGCCAGCAGCCGCGGACAGGGGTACACCGGGGAGCTGTTTTTT. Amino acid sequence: CASSRGQGYTGELFF.